The 32 T cell receptor beta chains below were found in one sample sequenced in a study of identical twins. TCRdb reanalysed the 5' RACE reads using MiXCR and keeps one entry per CDR3 protein. The sample lists around 370,000 distinct CDR3 sequences, approximately 8.8% occurring once. Sequencing was carried out using naive T cells sorted from blood. These receptor sequences come from a woman aged 45-60 years in good health.

The table lists this clonotype with a few counts. The gene calls are TRBV5-1 and TRBJ2-3; D is unclear. This CDR3 contains 16 residues. V lost 2 bases and J 0 bases, leaving 13 bases between the germline ends. Germline CDR1 reads SGHRS; CDR2 reads YFSETQ. The CDR3 is CASSLNGIPSTDTQYF. Written as DNA, the CDR3 is TGCGCCAGCAGCTTAAATGGGATTCCTAGCACAGATACGCAGTATTTT.

This clonotype was observed a few times. The chain has TRBV6-5 and TRBJ2-1, with TRBD2 matching 11 bases. Germline V gene data show CDR1 as MNHEY and CDR2 as SVGAGI. With 5 bases clipped from V and 6 bases from J, the junction kept 9 bases outside the gene matches. This CDR3 region has 16 residues. CDR3 nucleotides: TGTGCCAGCAGTGAACAACCTAGCGGGAGGTTCAATGAGCAGTTCTTC. Protein sequence: CASSEQPSGRFNEQFF.

This clonotype was counted ten times or more. The chain has TRBV12-3 or TRBV12-4 and TRBJ2-3; D tentatively reads TRBD1 or TRBD2 (6 bases each). This CDR3 spans 18 amino acids. Trimming left V 5 bases short and J 4 bases short, with 25 bases between. The CDR3 bases are TGTGCCAGCAGTCCCCCCGGGTGGGGGCGGGAATCAGCAGATACGCAGTATTTT. Amino acids: CASSPPGWGRESADTQYF.

This clonotype is medium-sized by share. This chain uses TRBV7-8 with TRBJ2-1; D gene uncertain. Trimming took 8 bases from V and 5 from J, leaving 10 bases between them. This CDR3 contains 12 residues. From germline, CDR1 is SGHVS and CDR2 FQNEAQ. CDR3 sequence: CASARLNNEQFF. The CDR3 region has the DNA TGTGCCAGCGCGAGATTGAACAATGAGCAGTTCTTC.

This clonotype was seen a few times. The rearrangement uses TRBV5-1 and TRBJ2-3; 14 nucleotides line up with TRBD2. The CDR3 contains 15 residues. Trimming removed 7 bases from V and 4 bases from J; junction bases left unmatched: 5. Germline CDR1 and CDR2: SGHRS and YFSETQ. The CDR3 nucleotides read TGCGCCAGCGACGGGACTAGCGGGAGTTCAGATACGCAGTATTTT. Protein sequence: CASDGTSGSSDTQYF.

This clonotype has a handful of counts. The rearrangement uses TRBV7-9 and TRBJ2-2; 8 positions agree with TRBD2. This CDR3 comprises 15 residues. J was trimmed by 3 bases and V by 3 bases; bases with no gene match: 3. Germline V gene data show CDR1 as SEHNR and CDR2 as FQNEAQ (reference sequence). CDR3 coding DNA: TGTGCCAGCAGCTTCACGGGAGGGGACACCGGGGAGCTGTTTTTT. It translates to CASSFTGGDTGELFF.

Comment on this clonotype: At one end, the junction sequence differs from germline, possibly due to a read error. The rearrangement uses TRBV29-1 and TRBJ2-2; 9 bases are a match to TRBD1. This CDR3 is built from 14 residues. CDR1 and CDR2 from the germline V gene are SQVTM and ANQGSEA. CDR3 nucleotides: TGCAGCGCCACAGGGGGCGTGGAGACCGGGCAGCTGTTTTTT. Protein sequence: CSATGGVETGQLFF.

Here the CDR3 reads CASSVATSGVQETQYF. CDR3 nucleotides: TGTGCCAGCAGCGTAGCTACTAGCGGGGTCCAAGAGACCCAGTACTTC. The V and J genes are TRBV9 and TRBJ2-5; 10 nucleotides line up with TRBD2. Germline CDR1 and CDR2: SGDLS and YYNGEE. The CDR3 contains 16 residues. V trimming: 0 bases; J trimming: 1 base; junction bases outside the gene matches: 3. The full variable domain, completed using reference TRBV9 and TRBJ2-5, is DSGVTQTPKHLITATGQRVTLRCSPRSGDLSVYWYQQSLDQGLQFLIQYYNGEERAKGNILERFSAQQFPDLHSELNLSSLELGDSALYFCASSVATSGVQETQYFGPGTRLLVL.

The table lists this clonotype with many counts. The chain uses TRBV20-1 and TRBJ1-1; D possibly corresponds to TRBD1 (5 bases). The V gene lost 6 bases and the J gene lost 3 bases, with 23 bases spanning the gap. CDR3 length: 16 amino acids. Germline CDR1 is DFQATT and CDR2 is SNEGSKA (reference sequence). The CDR3 loop is CSAQLERSRVDTEAFF. The CDR3 coding sequence is TGCAGTGCCCAGCTAGAGAGGAGCAGGGTGGACACTGAAGCTTTCTTT.

The chain combines TRBV20-1 with TRBJ2-7, with TRBD2 as a possible D gene (6 bases). The CDR3 runs to 16 residues. The germline V gene encodes CDR1 DFQATT and CDR2 SNEGSKA (reference sequence). V was shortened by 2 bases and J by 6 bases, with 23 bases between the two germline ends. CDR3 nucleotides: TGCAGTGCTAGAAGGGTTAAGGTTGGGCTAGCGAGCGAGCAGTACTTC. Translating it yields CSARRVKVGLASEQYF.

This clonotype was picked up many times. This sequence joins TRBV21-1 and TRBJ2-1. TRBV21-1 is tagged as a pseudogene. CDR3 length: 16 residues. CDR3: CASSKAARFSYNEQFF. The CDR3 DNA follows: TGTGCCAGCAGCAAAGCAGCCAGGTTCTCCTACAATGAGCAGTTCTTC.

This clonotype was seen ten or more times. V is TRBV11-2 and J is TRBJ2-3, with D perhaps matching TRBD1 or TRBD2 (5 bases each). The CDR3 runs to 16 residues. The ends were cut back, 5 bases at V and 1 base at J, with 16 bases in the middle. Germline V lookup: CDR1 SGHAT, CDR2 FQNNGV. CDR3 in amino acids: CASSPRAGPGTDTQYF. CDR3 nucleotides: TGTGCCAGCAGCCCCAGGGCGGGTCCGGGCACAGATACGCAGTATTTT.

This clonotype was seen many times. J is TRBJ2-1 and V is TRBV11-2, with D uncertain. V was trimmed by 2 bases and J by 0 bases, leaving 14 bases between them. The CDR3 covers 17 residues. In germline, CDR1 is SGHAT, CDR2 FQNNGV. The CDR3 loop is CASSLFRRGSSYNEQFF. DNA for the CDR3: TGTGCCAGCAGCTTATTTCGACGCGGTAGCTCCTACAATGAGCAGTTCTTC.

This clonotype turned up a few times. V gene TRBV12-3 or TRBV12-4 combines with J gene TRBJ2-5, with a tentative D call TRBD1 (6 bases). V was cut by 2 bases and J by 3 bases, with 10 bases left in between. The CDR3 is made up of 14 amino acids. The DNA of the CDR3 is TGTGCCAGCAGTTTACAGGGGTTAAAAGAGACCCAGTACTTC. Translating gives CASSLQGLKETQYF.

The V gene is TRBV3-1, the J gene TRBJ2-7; the D call may be TRBD1 or TRBD2 (5 bases each). There are 15 residues in the CDR3. The ends were cut back, 4 bases at V and 6 bases at J, with 19 bases in the middle. Germline V gene data show CDR1 as LGHDT and CDR2 as YNNKEL (reference sequence). DNA of the CDR3: TGTGCCAGCAGCCGGGGCGGAGAGGGCACCCCCGAGCAGTACTTC. Its protein product is CASSRGGEGTPEQYF.

This chain uses TRBV3-1 with TRBJ2-2, with 9 bases matching TRBD1. J gave up 5 bases and V 1 base, and 5 bases lay outside the gene matches. The germline CDR1 and CDR2 sequences are LGHDT and YNNKEL (reference sequence). This CDR3 is built from 16 residues. CDR3 region: CASSQATGGDTGELFF. The DNA for the CDR3 is TGTGCCAGCAGCCAAGCCACAGGGGGCGATACCGGGGAGCTGTTTTTT.

This clonotype occurred a few times. The genes are TRBV7-8 and TRBJ2-3; D gene unclear. The length of the CDR3 is 15 residues. V was clipped by 1 base and J by 1 base, with 9 bases between them. From germline, CDR1 is SGHVS and CDR2 FQNEAQ. CDR3 sequence: CASSLEHRRTDTQYF. For the CDR3, the DNA is TGTGCCAGCAGCTTAGAGCACAGACGCACAGATACGCAGTATTTT.

The gene calls are TRBV6-5 and TRBJ1-1; no firm D call. Germline V lookup: CDR1 MNHEY, CDR2 SVGAGI. Deletions cut 4 bases from V and 6 bases from J, with 12 bases between. This CDR3 contains 13 residues. The CDR3: CASSSDDFSEAFF. CDR3 DNA sequence: TGTGCCAGCAGTTCCGACGACTTCTCTGAAGCTTTCTTT.

This sequence joins TRBV7-8 and TRBJ2-7; D could derive from TRBD1 or TRBD2 (6 bases each). In germline, CDR1 is SGHVS, CDR2 FQNEAQ. Deletions cut 5 bases from V and 5 bases from J, with 16 bases between. This CDR3 region has 14 residues. CDR3 sequence: CASSANRDSNEQYF. DNA for the CDR3: TGTGCCAGCAGCGCCAACAGGGACTCAAACGAGCAGTACTTC.

In its sample, this clonotype was seen many times. This sequence joins TRBV3-1 and TRBJ2-3; no clear D gene. There are 13 residues in the CDR3. V lost 3 bases and J lost 5, with 9 bases in between. Germline CDR1 and CDR2: LGHDT and YNNKEL (reference sequence). CDR3 sequence reads: CASSHRVLDTQYF. CDR3 nucleotides: TGTGCCAGCAGCCACCGGGTCTTAGATACGCAGTATTTT.

This clonotype has at least ten counts. The chain recombines TRBV2 with TRBJ2-4, with D perhaps matching TRBD2 (5 bases). CDR3 size: 13 residues. V lost 8 bases and J 2 bases, leaving 10 bases between the germline ends. The germline V gene has CDR1 SNHLY and CDR2 FYNNEI. The CDR3 DNA follows: TGTGCCAGCTCCGGGGTATCCAAAAACATTCAGTACTTC. Protein: CASSGVSKNIQYF.

The chain couples TRBV10-1 to TRBJ2-1; 12 nucleotides line up with TRBD1. The CDR3 extends over 16 amino acids. V was clipped by 5 bases and J by 2 bases; unmatched bases: 4. Germline values: CDR1 WNHNN, CDR2 SYGVQD (reference sequence). In DNA, the CDR3 is TGCGCCAGCAGTTCTGGGACAGGGGGCGCCTACAATGAGCAGTTCTTC. Its translation is CASSSGTGGAYNEQFF.

V and J are TRBV25-1 and TRBJ1-2; D possibly corresponds to TRBD1 (6 bases). The CDR3 length is 15 residues. V dropped 2 bases and J dropped 6 bases, with 16 bases sitting between them. Germline V CDR1 and CDR2: MGHDK, SYGVNS. CDR3 sequence reads: CASSEPRGFEDGYTF. DNA for the CDR3: TGTGCCAGCAGTGAACCCAGGGGATTCGAGGATGGCTACACCTTC.

This clonotype was seen only a few times. The chain joins TRBV29-1 to TRBJ2-6; maybe TRBD2 (6 bases). The germline gives CDR1 SQVTM, CDR2 ANQGSEA. The CDR3 extends over 16 amino acids. Trimming took 6 bases from V and 0 from J, leaving 15 bases between them. The CDR3, as DNA: TGCAGCGTGAAGGTAACCGGGAGCTCTGGGGCCAACGTCCTGACTTTC. Translating gives CSVKVTGSSGANVLTF.

The J gene is TRBJ2-2, the V gene TRBV4-1, with D unclear. The V end lost 6 bases, the J end lost 5 bases, and 13 bases lay between the germline ends. The CDR3 is 14 amino acids. CDR1 and CDR2 (germline): MGHRA, YSYEKL. The CDR3 DNA reads TGCGCCAGCAGTCTTACGGACGCAACCGGGGAGCTGTTTTTT. Amino acids: CASSLTDATGELFF.

The CDR3 bases are TGTGCCAGCAGCCGGAGAAAGGGACTAGCCCACGAGCAGTACTTC. Its protein product is CASSRRKGLAHEQYF. The chain recombines TRBV7-2 with TRBJ2-7; 9 bases line up with TRBD2. V lost 5 bases to trimming and J lost 5 bases; unmatched junction nucleotides: 10. The CDR3 length is 15 residues. CDR1 is SGHTA, CDR2 FQGNSA, per germline. The entire variable domain, with the rest obtained from reference TRBV7-2 and TRBJ2-7, is as follows: GAGVSQSPSNKVTEKGKDVELRCDPISGHTALYWYRQSLGQGLEFLIYFQGNSAPDKSGLPSDRFSAERTGGSVSTLTIQRTQQEDSAVYLCASSRRKGLAHEQYFGPGTRLTVT.

This clonotype was picked up many times. The V and J genes are TRBV28 and TRBJ2-3; 9 nucleotides line up with TRBD2. In germline, CDR1 is MDHEN, CDR2 SYDVKM. V lost 3 bases, J lost 6 bases, and 4 bases stayed unmatched. CDR3 size: 14 residues. The CDR3 bases are TGTGCCAGCAGTTTCCGTGGACTAGCGGATACGCAGTATTTT. Translation gives CASSFRGLADTQYF.

The chain joins TRBV27 to TRBJ2-2, with D perhaps TRBD1 (5 bases). The CDR3 is made up of 15 amino acids. Trimming left V 2 bases short and J 0 bases short, with 7 bases between. CDR1 is MNHEY and CDR2 is SMNVEV in the germline V gene (reference sequence). DNA for the CDR3: TGTGCCAGCAGTTTAAGCAGGGCGAACACCGGGGAGCTGTTTTTT. This translates into CASSLSRANTGELFF.

V and J are TRBV4-1 and TRBJ2-3; D might be TRBD1 or TRBD2, each matching 5 bases. Germline V gene lookup returns CDR1 MGHRA and CDR2 YSYEKL. The ends were cut back, 8 bases at V and 6 bases at J, with 18 bases in the middle. The CDR3 extends over 14 amino acids. The CDR3 coding sequence is TGCGCCAGCCGGGACGATGGGGTCCCGGATACGCAGTATTTT. This translates into CASRDDGVPDTQYF.

This clonotype was counted ten times or more. The chain is built from TRBV18 and TRBJ2-2, with D possibly matching TRBD2 (5 bases). Germline CDR1 reads KGHSH; CDR2 reads LQKENI. V was clipped by 6 bases and J by 5 bases, with 16 bases between them. The CDR3 sequence is 15 residues long. The CDR3 here is CASSPGLPRTGELFF. The CDR3 bases are TGTGCCAGCTCCCCTGGACTTCCTCGGACCGGGGAGCTGTTTTTT.

The gene calls are TRBV18 and TRBJ1-2; no clear D gene. Germline values: CDR1 KGHSH, CDR2 LQKENI. CDR3 length equals 13 residues. The germline V and J ends were trimmed by 1 base and 3 bases, with 6 bases remaining between them. As DNA, the CDR3 is TGTGCCAGCTCACCACAGGGAGACTATGGCTACACCTTC. It specifies CASSPQGDYGYTF.

The genes are TRBV5-1 and TRBJ2-4; TRBD1 matches 8 bases. Germline V gene sequence: CDR1 SGHRS, CDR2 YFSETQ. The CDR3 spans 18 residues. V was clipped by 4 bases and J by 0 bases; unmatched bases: 12. The chain's CDR3 is CASSPGTGRILAKNIQYF. CDR3 nucleotides: TGCGCCAGCAGCCCCGGGACAGGAAGGATCCTAGCCAAAAACATTCAGTACTTC.